This T cell receptor (beta chain) was retrieved from a study of Ad26.COV2.S vaccination and SARS-CoV-2 variants. Study-wide points: Vaccine and placebo groups showed comparable non-spike TCR breadth. Once vaccination had occurred, spike-specific CD8+ and CD4+ T cell responses reportedly showed substantial breadth.

V was shortened by 1 base and J by 4 bases, with 16 bases between the two germline ends. The germline CDR1 and CDR2 sequences are LGHNA and YNFKEQ. This CDR3 region has 16 residues. With respect to this clone: Its cognate antigen is unknown.

Treatment indicated: roughly 18 received Ad26.COV2.S at low or high dose, single or two shots; about five received placebo; per-sample allocation not given. The samples date from day 63 after the first vaccine or placebo injection. Donor was an adult aged 18-55 years in Boston. Sequencing was performed with immunoSEQ multiplex PCR; in TCRdb, only in-frame clones are kept and a portion is missing. The data contain fewer than 500,000 clones, about 91% of them singletons. The clonotype originates from a person aged 18-60 years who received the Ad26.COV2.S COVID-19 vaccine or a placebo. The chain combines TRBV4-2 with TRBJ1-2; possible D gene TRBD1, 6 bases. The sample here was peripheral blood, taken in a trial of Ad26.COV2.S vaccine versus placebo. This CDR3 reads CASSQGPQPTGYGYTF. CDR3 DNA sequence: TGTGCCAGCAGCCAAGGCCCTCAACCGACAGGCTATGGCTACACCTTC.